This T cell receptor beta chain derives from a study of response to subunit inactivated influenza vaccine. This clonotype has only a few counts. TCRdb re-derived calls from the RT-PCR reads in MiXCR, one entry per CDR3 protein. This table has roughly 500,000 distinct CDR3 sequences, 16% appearing once. This sequence was found in a man in his fifties or sixties who received an inactivated influenza vaccine. The sample was CD4+ T cells sorted from PBMCs, taken less than 25 months after vaccination.

The CDR3 loop is CASSYTWGNSPLHF. Written as DNA, the CDR3 is TGTGCCAGCAGCTACACATGGGGGAATTCACCCCTCCACTTT. The V gene is TRBV7-8, the J gene TRBJ1-6; the D gene is possibly TRBD1 (5 bases). The CDR3 length is 14 residues. The V gene's germline CDR1 is SGHVS and CDR2 FQNEAQ. Trimming removed 4 bases at V and 7 bases at J, with 11 bases between. Using reference TRBV7-8 and TRBJ1-6 for the parts outside the CDR3, the full variable domain is GAGVSQSPRYKVAKRGQDVALRCDPISGHVSLFWYQQALGQGPEFLTYFQNEAQLDKSGLPSDRFFAERPEGSVSTLKIQRTQQEDSAVYLCASSYTWGNSPLHFGNGTRLTVT.